These 3 T cell receptor beta chains were sequenced from one sample in a study of graft-versus-host responses after intestinal transplantation. TCRdb keeps only in-frame clones here, not all; method: immunoSEQ multiplex PCR. This sample carries some 7,000 clones, approximately 70% of them seen once, and the ten largest clones take roughly 5%. Processing was applied to graft tissue in order to liberate intraepithelial and lamina propria lymphocytes. Sequencing was performed on ileum tissue, taken around 50 days after transplant. The receptor set was obtained from a human patient who received an intestinal transplant, so some T cells may come from the graft donor.

This clone was observed once. CDR3 residues: CASRTGSNQPQHF. Written as DNA, the CDR3 is TGTGCCAGCAGGACAGGGAGCAATCAGCCCCAGCATTTT. V usage is TRBV5-6 and J usage is TRBJ1-5; TRBD1 agrees at 7 bases. Germline V CDR1 and CDR2: SGHDT, YYEEEE. J gave up 1 base and V 5 bases, and 0 bases lay outside the gene matches. The CDR3 length is 13 residues.

This chain links TRBV6-5 with TRBJ2-1; TRBD2 agrees at 8 bases. Trimming removed 1 base from V and 2 bases from J; junction bases left unmatched: 4. The CDR3 is 16 amino acids. In germline, CDR1 is MNHEY, CDR2 SVGAGI. CDR3 in DNA: TGTGCCAGCAGTTACTTTAGCGGGGCCGCCTACAATGAGCAGTTCTTC. The encoded protein is CASSYFSGAAYNEQFF.

The V and J genes are TRBV10-3 and TRBJ1-5; TRBD1 matches at 8 bases. The CDR3 covers 14 residues. Per the germline V gene, CDR1 is ENHRY and CDR2 is SYGVKD. The J segment lost 2 bases and the V segment lost 6 bases, leaving 3 bases of the junction unmatched. CDR3 in amino acids: CAISLQGGNQPQHF. Written as DNA, the CDR3 is TGTGCCATCAGCCTACAGGGGGGCAATCAGCCCCAGCATTTT.